This passage covers 26 T cell receptor beta chains from one sample sequenced in a study of Ad26.COV2.S vaccination and SARS-CoV-2 variants. TCRdb's copy holds only in-frame clones and misses some; the assay was immunoSEQ multiplex PCR. The sample carries about 460,000 clones, 80% to 90% recorded once. As for treatment: approximately 18 received Ad26.COV2.S at low or high dose, single or two shots; a few received placebo; per-sample allocation not given. Sampling was done on day 63 after the first vaccine or placebo injection. This specimen was peripheral blood, taken in a trial of Ad26.COV2.S vaccine versus placebo. The receptors were sampled from a person between 18 and 60 years old who received the Ad26.COV2.S COVID-19 vaccine or a placebo.

This clone has just a few counts. The J gene is TRBJ2-3, the V gene TRBV12-5; 9 bases fit TRBD2. In germline, CDR1 is LGHNT, CDR2 FRNRAP. This CDR3 region has 15 residues. With 11 bases clipped from V and 2 bases from J, the junction kept 11 bases outside the gene matches. This chain's CDR3 is CAPAGLAGSTDTQYF. CDR3 in DNA: TGTGCTCCGGCAGGGCTAGCGGGATCCACAGATACGCAGTATTTT. Supplemented by reference TRBV12-5 and TRBJ2-3, the full variable domain reads DARVTQTPRHKVTEMGQEVTMRCQPILGHNTVFWYRQTMMQGLELLAYFRNRAPLDDSGMPKDRFSAEMPDATLATLKIQPSEPRDSAVYFCAPAGLAGSTDTQYFGPGTRLTVL.

This clone was counted only a few times. The V call is TRBV5-1, the J call TRBJ1-5, with 7 positions matching TRBD1. J was trimmed by 5 bases and V by 4 bases; bases with no gene match: 3. CDR3 length equals 13 residues. Germline V gives CDR1 SGHRS, CDR2 YFSETQ. CDR3 bases: TGCGCCAGCAGCCCTGACAGGGATCAGCCCCAGCATTTT. It codes for CASSPDRDQPQHF.

This clone showed up just once. This chain connects TRBV10-3 to TRBJ1-1; maybe TRBD1 (6 bases). The V and J ends lost 2 bases and 4 bases respectively, with 8 bases between them. The germline CDR1 and CDR2 sequences are ENHRY and SYGVKD. CDR3 length: 13 residues. The CDR3 reads CAISERGGTEAFF. CDR3 in DNA: TGTGCCATCAGTGAGAGGGGGGGCACTGAAGCTTTCTTT.

This clone was seen a few times. J is TRBJ2-3 and V is TRBV7-9, with TRBD2 matching 15 bases. This CDR3 has 17 amino acids. The trim removed 5 bases at V and 5 bases at J, leaving 8 bases unmatched. Germline values: CDR1 SEHNR, CDR2 FQNEAQ (reference sequence). The CDR3, as DNA: TGTGCCAGCAGCGTCAGGACTAGCGGGGGGGCCGAAGATACGCAGTATTTT. This codes for CASSVRTSGGAEDTQYF. The full variable domain, completed using reference TRBV7-9 and TRBJ2-3, is DTGVSQNPRHKITKRGQNVTFRCDPISEHNRLYWYRQTLGQGPEFLTYFQNEAQLEKSRLLSDRFSAERPKGSFSTLEIQRTEQGDSAMYLCASSVRTSGGAEDTQYFGPGTRLTVL.

This chain connects TRBV11-2 to TRBJ2-7; no reliable D call. Between the trimmed V and J ends, which lost 6 bases and 0 bases, there was a span of 12 bases. Germline loops: CDR1 SGHAT, CDR2 FQNNGV. This CDR3 has 14 amino acids. The CDR3 region has the DNA TGTGCCAGCAGGACCTTTCGGAGCTCCTACGAGCAGTACTTC. Translating gives CASRTFRSSYEQYF. Filled out from reference TRBV11-2 and TRBJ2-7, the complete variable domain reads EAGVAQSPRYKIIEKRQSVAFWCNPISGHATLYWYQQILGQGPKLLIQFQNNGVVDDSQLPKDRFSAERLKGVDSTLKIQPAKLEDSAVYLCASRTFRSSYEQYFGPGTRLTVT.

This chain joins TRBV7-8 and TRBJ1-5; tentatively, D is TRBD1 (5 bases). CDR3 length equals 13 residues. With 7 bases removed from V and 7 bases from J, the gap between germline ends came to 14 bases. The germline V gene encodes CDR1 SGHVS and CDR2 FQNEAQ. The CDR3 nucleotides are TGTGCCAGCACCCAAGGGGTCCCCCAGCCCCAGCATTTT. It codes for CASTQGVPQPQHF.

V usage is TRBV11-2 and J usage is TRBJ1-1; D unclear. V lost 1 base to trimming and J lost 0 bases, with 3 bases between them. There are 13 residues in the CDR3. Germline V gene data show CDR1 as SGHAT and CDR2 as FQNNGV. CDR3 residues: CASSLVVNTEAFF. CDR3 coding DNA: TGTGCCAGCAGCTTAGTAGTGAACACTGAAGCTTTCTTT.

V is TRBV6-5 and J is TRBJ2-1; 8 bases are a match to TRBD2. J lost 4 bases, V lost 6 bases, and 2 bases had no gene match. The CDR3 covers 13 residues. CDR1 and CDR2 from the germline V gene are MNHEY and SVGAGI. The CDR3 loop reads CASRLAGYNEQFF. The CDR3 DNA reads TGTGCCAGCAGATTAGCGGGATACAATGAGCAGTTCTTC.

The chain couples TRBV7-8 to TRBJ2-5, with a weak D call TRBD1 (5 bases). Germline V gene data show CDR1 as SGHVS and CDR2 as FQNEAQ. This CDR3 spans 15 amino acids. V was pared by 5 bases and J by 4 bases, with 17 bases between. CDR3 coding DNA: TGTGCCAGCAGCCAACCCAGGGAAGGGCGAGAGACCCAGTACTTC. This codes for CASSQPREGRETQYF.

About this clone: This specimen includes other DNA sequences encoding the same CDR3. J is TRBJ2-5 and V is TRBV11-3; D unclear. Germline V gives CDR1 SGHNT, CDR2 YENEEA. The CDR3 contains 13 residues. Trimming took 1 base from V and 1 from J, leaving 4 bases between them. CDR3 sequence reads: CASSLGSQETQYF. Here the CDR3 DNA reads TGTGCCAGCAGCTTAGGGTCCCAAGAGACCCAGTACTTC.

This chain joins TRBV7-2 and TRBJ2-5, with 7 positions matching TRBD1. The junction had 8 bases not matched to a gene; V was cut back by 5 bases and J by 2 bases. Germline CDR1 is SGHTA and CDR2 is FQGNSA. The CDR3 totals 15 residues. CDR3: CASSLLGQIQETQYF. The CDR3 DNA follows: TGTGCCAGCAGCCTACTGGGACAGATACAAGAGACCCAGTACTTC.

This clone was picked up one time. The rearrangement joins TRBV6-5 to TRBJ1-1, with TRBD1 identical over 7 bases. The trim removed 4 bases at V and 0 bases at J, leaving 8 bases unmatched. The CDR3 covers 16 residues. Germline CDR1 is MNHEY and CDR2 is SVGAGI. The CDR3 bases are TGTGCCAGCAGTTCCCTGGGACAGCTCATGAACACTGAAGCTTTCTTT. It encodes CASSSLGQLMNTEAFF.

The J gene is TRBJ1-5, the V gene TRBV21-1; the D call in the table, TRBD1, was not verified against the DNA. TRBV21-1 is shown as a pseudogene. The CDR3 loop spans 15 amino acids. The CDR3 region has the DNA TGTGCCAGCAGCAAGGGCTTCAGGGGGCGGCAGCCCCAGCATTTT. As protein: CASSKGFRGRQPQHF.

The chain has TRBV27 and TRBJ2-5; 7 bases fit TRBD1. This CDR3 has 14 residues. The V and J ends lost 4 bases and 5 bases, in that order; junction bases with no gene match: 7. CDR1 is MNHEY and CDR2 is SMNVEV in the germline V gene (reference sequence). The DNA for the CDR3 is TGTGCCAGCAGTTCCCCGACAGGGATGGAGACCCAGTACTTC. Amino acids: CASSSPTGMETQYF.

V is TRBV7-9 and J is TRBJ2-1; D is unclear. CDR1 is SEHNR, CDR2 FQNEAQ, per germline (reference sequence). V lost 2 bases to trimming and J lost 10 bases, with 9 bases between them. The CDR3 spans 12 residues. CDR3 loop: CASSLSTHEQFF. As DNA, the CDR3 is TGTGCCAGCAGCTTATCCACTCACGAGCAGTTCTTC.

This chain links TRBV15 with TRBJ1-2; 10 bases are a match to TRBD1. V dropped 8 bases and J dropped 4; count of bases not matched to a gene: 4. Germline V gene sequence: CDR1 LNHNV, CDR2 YYDKDF (reference sequence). This CDR3 contains 13 residues. DNA of the CDR3: TGTGCCACCGGTAGGACAGGGGGCTATGGCTACACCTTC. Translated, it gives CATGRTGGYGYTF. Together with reference TRBV15 and TRBJ1-2, the CDR3 gives the full variable domain: DAMVIQNPRYQVTQFGKPVTLSCSQTLNHNVMYWYQQKSSQAPKLLFHYYDKDFNNEADTPDNFQSRRPNTSFCFLDIRSPGLGDTAMYLCATGRTGGYGYTFGSGTRLTVV.

This clone was observed once. The chain joins TRBV19 to TRBJ1-1, with 8 bases aligning to TRBD1. There are 14 residues in the CDR3. Trimming at V came to 6 bases and at J to 4 bases, leaving 7 bases not matched to a gene. The germline gives CDR1 LNHDA, CDR2 SQIVND (reference sequence). The CDR3 region has the DNA TGTGCCAGTAGGACTGACAGGGGTATCACTGAAGCTTTCTTT. Its translation: CASRTDRGITEAFF.

This clone has a handful of counts. V gene TRBV11-3 combines with J gene TRBJ1-1, with a weak D call TRBD1 (5 bases). Germline CDR1 reads SGHNT; CDR2 reads YENEEA. Trimming shortened V by 0 bases and J by 4 bases, and 27 bases separated the two germline ends. The CDR3 runs 20 residues. The CDR3: CASSLDRCGAAPRGITEAFF. The CDR3 region has the DNA TGTGCCAGCAGCTTAGATCGCTGCGGGGCAGCCCCTAGAGGGATCACTGAAGCTTTCTTT.

About this clone itself: The sample holds other DNA sequences that translate to the same CDR3. The chain carries TRBV12-3 or TRBV12-4 and TRBJ1-2; tentatively, D is TRBD1 (6 bases). The CDR3 length is 13 residues. V dropped 6 bases and J dropped 3 bases, with 11 bases sitting between them. The CDR3 DNA reads as TGTGCCAGCAGCCCAAGGGGGTACTATGGCTACACCTTC. The encoded protein is CASSPRGYYGYTF.

There are a few counts of this clone. This chain uses TRBV7-9 with TRBJ1-3; TRBD1 matches at 8 bases. The CDR3 has 17 residues. Trimming took 3 bases from V and 2 from J; bases not matched to a gene: 9. The germline gives CDR1 SEHNR, CDR2 FQNEAQ (reference sequence). DNA for the CDR3: TGTGCCAGCAGCTTTTCGGTCCAGGGGGCAGCTGGAAACACCATATATTTT. Translated, it gives CASSFSVQGAAGNTIYF.

The V call is TRBV27, the J call TRBJ2-1; 7 nucleotides line up with TRBD1. Germline assignment: CDR1 MNHEY and CDR2 SMNVEV (reference sequence). This CDR3 is built from 16 residues. Unmatched junction bases numbered 9, after V lost 3 bases and J lost 4 bases. This chain's CDR3 is CASSFMVQGVYNEQFF. In nucleotides, the CDR3 is TGTGCCAGCAGTTTCATGGTCCAGGGGGTTTACAATGAGCAGTTCTTC.

This rearrangement joins TRBV27 to TRBJ2-7; TRBD2 is a possible D gene (6 bases). CDR1 and CDR2 from the germline V gene are MNHEY and SMNVEV (reference sequence). V was cut by 2 bases and J by 6 bases, with 14 bases left in between. The CDR3 has 14 residues. CDR3 nucleotides: TGTGCCAGCAGTTTAGGCGGGGTAGGCCTCGAGCAGTACTTC. The encoded protein is CASSLGGVGLEQYF.

The chain recombines TRBV29-1 with TRBJ2-6, with D possibly matching TRBD1 (5 bases). The CDR3 covers 16 residues. The ends were cut back, 6 bases at V and 0 bases at J, with 15 bases in the middle. Per germline, CDR1 SQVTM and CDR2 ANQGSEA. CDR3 sequence: CSVYMTAGSGANVLTF. Here the CDR3 DNA reads TGCAGCGTGTATATGACAGCCGGCTCTGGGGCCAACGTCCTGACTTTC.

The chain employs TRBV29-1 and TRBJ2-2; possible D gene TRBD2, 6 bases. Deletions cut 3 bases from V and 4 bases from J, with 15 bases between. CDR1 and CDR2 (germline): SQVTM, ANQGSEA. This CDR3 comprises 15 residues. CDR3 DNA sequence: TGCAGCGTTGACGGCGGGGCGGGGCCCACCGGGGAGCTGTTTTTT. Its protein is CSVDGGAGPTGELFF.

The rearrangement links TRBV12-2 to TRBJ1-3. TRBV12-2 is marked as a pseudogene. The CDR3 runs to 14 residues. CDR3 sequence (DNA): TGTGCAAGTCGCAGAAGGGATTCTGGAAACACCATATATTTT. Translated, it gives CASRRRDSGNTIYF.

The chain employs TRBV30 and TRBJ1-2; 8 positions agree with TRBD1. CDR3 length equals 15 residues. Germline V gene sequence: CDR1 GTSNPN, CDR2 SVGIG (reference sequence). The V gene end was trimmed by 1 base and the J gene end by 4 bases; junction bases not matched to a gene: 8. The CDR3 DNA reads as TGTGCCTGGAGTGCACTCTTCAGGGGGCCCTATGGCTACACCTTC. This codes for CAWSALFRGPYGYTF. Supplemented by reference TRBV30 and TRBJ1-2, the full variable domain reads SQTIHQWPATLVQPVGSPLSLECTVEGTSNPNLYWYRQAAGRGLQLLFYSVGIGQISSEVPQNLSASRPQDRQFILSSKKLLLSDSGFYLCAWSALFRGPYGYTFGSGTRLTVV.